This T cell receptor (beta chain) was retrieved from a study of blood T cell repertoires in COVID-19. Study-wide background: Researchers got acute and convalescent COVID-19 samples from the United States, Italy and Spain. T cells, B-cell-depleted T cells, or PBMCs provided the cDNA or gDNA that served as material.

In the study's own analysis: Reference gene primer amplification gave nucleated cell count estimates. Assay used: immunoSEQ multiplex PCR; TCRdb lists only in-frame clones, some missing. The V and J calls and the clone size are those of that table, but D and trimming were determined from the DNA. Found here are 90,000 to 140,000 clones, 85% of them singletons; the top ten hold about 3.8%. This CDR3 has 16 amino acids. The germline V gene encodes CDR1 SGHVS and CDR2 FNYEAQ. V was pared by 0 bases and J by 0 bases, with 1 base of the junction left unmatched. Source material: peripheral blood. The chain combines TRBV7-6 with TRBJ1-3; 8 bases map to TRBD1. The sequence derives from a man aged 50 to 59 with acute or convalescent COVID-19. CDR3 residues: CASSLAQGASGNTIYF. The CDR3 DNA sequence: TGTGCCAGCAGCTTAGCGCAGGGGGCCTCTGGAAACACCATATATTTT.